The rows below give T cell receptor beta chains drawn from one sample of a study of T cells after somatic rescue of genetic block. The method was immunoSEQ multiplex PCR; TCRdb's version includes in-frame clones alone and lacks a portion of them. Of approximately 110,000 clones listed, under 95% are singletons. The sequenced sample was peripheral blood mononuclear cells (PBMCs). The origin of the receptors is a woman in her late teens or twenties. Both conserved end residues are part of each CDR3. A D gene is named only where the DNA matches it firmly. Size tells how often a clone was seen (once, few, many) or the class of an expanded clone, and some rows leave it out.

-	TRBV2	TRBJ2-3	-	TGTGCCAGCAGTGAAGTGGCAGGGGACACAGATACGCAGTATTTT	CASSEVAGDTDTQYF
-	TRBV6-4	TRBJ1-5	-	TGTGCCAGCAGTGTGGCAGAGTATCAGCCCCAGCATTTT	CASSVAEYQPQHF
-	TRBV18	TRBJ1-2	-	TGTGCCAGCTCACCACAGGGGGATGGCTACACCTTC	CASSPQGDGYTF
-	TRBV18	TRBJ1-4	-	TGTGCCAGTAGGGGACTCTACCTTGAAAAACTGTTTTTT	CASRGLYLEKLFF
-	TRBV10-3	TRBJ2-7	-	TGTGCCATCAGAGATTCCGGGACGCCTCCCTACGAGCAGTACTTC	CAIRDSGTPPYEQYF
-	TRBV2	TRBJ2-4	-	TGTGCCAGCACAGGAGGTCTAGCCAAAAACATTCAGTACTTC	CASTGGLAKNIQYF
TRBD1	TRBV29-1	TRBJ1-4	-	TGCAGCGTTGAAGATCCGAAGACAGGGGAAACCCTCAGCGAAAAACTGTTTTTT	CSVEDPKTGETLSEKLFF
TRBD1	TRBV27	TRBJ1-2	-	TGTGCCAGCAGTTTAAATCAGGACAGGGACTATGGCTACACCTTC	CASSLNQDRDYGYTF
-	TRBV6-5	TRBJ1-5	-	TGTGCCAGCAGTTCCAATCAGCCCCAGCATTTT	CASSSNQPQHF
TRBD1	TRBV30	TRBJ1-1	-	TGTGCCTGGAGTGTACAAACAGGGGGGACTGAAGCTTTCTTT	CAWSVQTGGTEAFF
-	TRBV30	TRBJ1-2	-	TGTGCCTGGAGTACTGGACAACCCTATGGCTACACCTTC	CAWSTGQPYGYTF
TRBD1	TRBV27	TRBJ1-1	-	TGTGCCAGCAGTTTGAGGGGACAGGGCTTCACTGAAGCTTTCTTT	CASSLRGQGFTEAFF
-	TRBV4-1	TRBJ1-1	once	TGCGCCAGCAGCCATCCATACGGGGGTGGCACTGAAGCTTTCTTT	CASSHPYGGGTEAFF
TRBD1	TRBV25-1	TRBJ1-1	-	TGTGCCAGCAGTGACCAGGCAGGGGGTTCCCATGAAGCTTTCTTT	CASSDQAGGSHEAFF
-	TRBV28	TRBJ2-1	-	TGTGCCAGCAGTTTACGGATTCCCTACAATGAGCAGTTCTTC	CASSLRIPYNEQFF
-	TRBV4-1	TRBJ1-1	-	TGCGCCAGCAGTCACCCTGACGGGGGGCTGAACACTGAAGCTTTCTTT	CASSHPDGGLNTEAFF
TRBD2	TRBV6-5	TRBJ2-5	-	TGTGCCAGCAGTTACTCGCGACTAGCGGAGACCCAGTACTTC	CASSYSRLAETQYF
-	TRBV9	TRBJ1-2	-	TGTGCCAGCACCTCAGCTGGAAAAGGACCCGCTAACTATGGCTACACCTTC	CASTSAGKGPANYGYTF
-	TRBV5-6	TRBJ2-1	-	TGTGCCAGCAGCTTCGCGGTTGGCTACAATGAGCAGTTCTTC	CASSFAVGYNEQFF
-	TRBV2	TRBJ1-5	-	TGTGCCAGCAGACGGGGGGGCAATCAGCCCCAGCATTTT	CASRRGGNQPQHF
-	TRBV21-1	TRBJ2-3	-	TGTGCCAGCAGCAGCGGGGGGCCCCGGGATACGCAGTATTTT	CASSSGGPRDTQYF
-	TRBV15	TRBJ1-4	-	TGTGCCACCAGCAGGGACATGACTAATGAAAAACTGTTTTTT	CATSRDMTNEKLFF
TRBD1	TRBV4-3	TRBJ1-2	once	TGCGCCAGCAGCCAAGACAGGGGGAGCATCGGTGGCTATGGCTACACCTTC	CASSQDRGSIGGYGYTF
TRBD1	TRBV6-4	TRBJ1-2	once	TGTGCCAGCAGTCCTACAGGGGGCCGAAACCTCTATGGCTACACCTTC	CASSPTGGRNLYGYTF
TRBD1	TRBV5-4	TRBJ2-7	-	TGTGCCAGCAGCGCCGGGACAGGGCCCTTGGGGGAGCAGTACTTC	CASSAGTGPLGEQYF
-	TRBV7-2	TRBJ1-1	-	TGTGCCAGCAGCTTAGTCGGGGACACTGAAGCTTTCTTT	CASSLVGDTEAFF
TRBD2	TRBV5-1	TRBJ2-1	-	TGCGCCAGCAGAACGGTGACTAGCGGGGGGAATGAGCAGTTCTTC	CASRTVTSGGNEQFF
TRBD2	TRBV9	TRBJ2-5	-	TGTGCCAGCAGCGTAGGGGGTAGCGGGGGTGAGACCCAGTACTTC	CASSVGGSGGETQYF
-	TRBV6-4	TRBJ2-3	-	TGTGCCAGCAGTGACCTGACGGGGTCTGGCACAGATACGCAGTATTTT	CASSDLTGSGTDTQYF
TRBD2	TRBV9	TRBJ2-1	-	TGTGCCAGCAGCGTAGAAACTAGCGGGGGGGCCAGGAATGAGCAGTTCTTC	CASSVETSGGARNEQFF
TRBD2	TRBV4-2	TRBJ2-3	-	TGTGCCAGCAGCCTCTCGCCTAGCGGGGGGGCTACAGATACGCAGTATTTT	CASSLSPSGGATDTQYF
-	TRBV7-7	TRBJ2-2	-	TGTGCCAGCAGTACTAACACCGGGGAGCTGTTTTTT	CASSTNTGELFF
-	TRBV4-3	TRBJ1-1	-	TGCGCCAGCAGCCGAGGGCATTTCAGTGAAGCTTTCTTT	CASSRGHFSEAFF
-	TRBV6-5	TRBJ1-3	-	TGTGCCAGTAGGTCGCGAAGAAACACCATATATTTT	CASRSRRNTIYF
TRBD1	TRBV28	TRBJ1-1	-	TGTGCCAGCAGTTTACCGGACAGGGGCGGGAACACTGAAGCTTTCTTT	CASSLPDRGGNTEAFF
TRBD1	TRBV5-1	TRBJ2-3	-	TGCGCCAGCAGCCAAGGACAGGGACCAGATACGCAGTATTTT	CASSQGQGPDTQYF
TRBD1	TRBV28	TRBJ1-2	-	TGTGCCAGCACCACCCGCACAGGGGGCGGCCCTTACACCTTC	CASTTRTGGGPYTF
-	TRBV28	TRBJ1-4	-	TGTGCCAGCAGTTTTAGGGGGAGGGGAGCCGGTGAAAAACTGTTTTTT	CASSFRGRGAGEKLFF
-	TRBV30	TRBJ1-3	-	TGTGCCTGGAGTCCTACAGGGTCCTCTGGAAACACCATATATTTT	CAWSPTGSSGNTIYF